One and the same sample provided the 2 T cell receptor beta chains below, sequenced in a study of T cell repertoires in cytomegalovirus infection. TCRdb redid the calling of the reads with MiXCR, one entry per CDR3 protein. The data hold 130,000 or so distinct CDR3 sequences, with 5.5% to 8% observed a single time. The sequencing input was PBMCs. The receptors were gathered from a human donor in good health (CMV status not recorded). Some clones in this sample may be carry-over from other donors' samples.

This clonotype was counted many times. This rearrangement joins TRBV7-2 to TRBJ2-7, with 7 bases that match TRBD2. The V gene's germline CDR1 is SGHTA and CDR2 FQGNSA. V was clipped by 5 bases and J by 0 bases; unmatched bases: 4. The CDR3 covers 14 residues. The CDR3 DNA follows: TGTGCCAGCAGCCCACGGGGGGACTCCTACGAGCAGTACTTC. It translates to CASSPRGDSYEQYF.

Sample share makes this clonotype medium-sized. The rearrangement joins TRBV15 to TRBJ1-4; D not resolved. Deletions cut 5 bases from V and 7 bases from J, with 11 bases between. The germline CDR1 and CDR2 sequences are LNHNV and YYDKDF (reference sequence). The CDR3 is made up of 13 amino acids. The CDR3 reads CATSSVAGEKLFF. CDR3 sequence (DNA): TGTGCCACCAGCTCGGTCGCCGGTGAAAAACTGTTTTTT.